One T cell receptor beta chain is described in this entry. Via MiXCR, TCRdb re-called the 5' RACE reads, giving one row per CDR3 protein. This sample carries approximately 600,000 distinct CDR3 sequences, 12% of them seen once, and the ten largest clones take 15%. This record comes from a study of T cells after yellow fever vaccination. The CDR3 sequence is 14 residues long. Losses at the gene ends were 4 bases for V and 7 bases for J; bases not matched to a gene: 8. In germline, CDR1 is LGHNA, CDR2 YSLEER. The sequences come from PBMCs, collected on the day of the yellow fever booster vaccination. This clonotype was sampled from a man in his thirties or forties who received the YFV17D yellow fever vaccine. The genes are TRBV4-3 and TRBJ1-1; 8 bases agree with TRBD1. CDR3 protein: CASSLTGTGIEAFF. The CDR3 DNA follows: TGCGCCAGCAGCCTGACCGGGACAGGAATTGAAGCTTTCTTT.